The clone carrying this TCR beta chain was seen only once. Clones were sequenced by immunoSEQ multiplex PCR, and TCRdb holds only the in-frame ones, with some missing. The profile shows fewer than 85,000 clones, approximately 82% of them singletons. The data are from a study of OX40 agonist ivuxolimab in advanced cancers. V lost 5 bases, J lost 3 bases, and 10 bases lay in between. In germline, CDR1 is KGHSH, CDR2 LQKENI. The CDR3 contains 14 residues. This chain connects TRBV18 to TRBJ2-2; TRBD1 is a possible D gene (6 bases). The clonotype originates from an adult with an advanced solid tumor such as melanoma, head and neck, liver or kidney cancer. The sequences come from CD4+ or CD8+ T cells sorted from blood, collected in a trial of the OX40 agonist ivuxolimab. The CDR3 loop reads CASSTGKDTGELFF. The CDR3 DNA sequence: TGTGCCAGCTCAACAGGGAAGGACACCGGGGAGCTGTTTTTT.